Sequencing of this TCR beta chain was carried out in a study of T cell responses to AZD1222 COVID-19 vaccine. Regarding the study as a whole: The peak T cell response came first, and repertoires were sampled only after it.

Germline V gene sequence: CDR1 SNHLY, CDR2 FYNNEI. V lost 6 bases and J 8 bases, leaving 16 bases between the germline ends. This CDR3 spans 13 amino acids. Sequenced by immunoSEQ multiplex PCR; TCRdb stores in-frame clones only, minus some. Of about 180,000 clones listed, approximately 86% are singletons. Remarks on this clone: Its antigen is still unknown.

This chain connects TRBV2 to TRBJ1-2; no clear D gene. The clonotype originates from an adult in good health. The material was peripheral blood, obtained on day 0 of AZD1222 vaccination. The CDR3 reads CASRSMRNGGYTF. In DNA, the CDR3 is TGTGCCAGCAGATCAATGAGAAATGGGGGCTACACCTTC.